A single sample gave rise to the 13 T cell receptor beta chains below, sequenced in a study of tumor-infiltrating lymphocytes in primary liver carcinoma. The blood RNA (from unsorted whole blood) was obtained, and germline DNA was also extracted. Constant-region priming of 500 ng total RNA yielded TCR beta cDNA. Slightly modified ARM-PCR with three nested multiplex PCR rounds yielded TCR beta libraries. Forward primers for TRBV1-TRBV30 and a C-beta reverse primer served the first two PCR rounds, at about 10 cycles each. MiXCR was run by TCRdb on the multiplex PCR reads, yielding one entry per CDR3 protein. The sample has some 320,000 distinct CDR3 sequences, 50% to 70% seen once. The sequencing sample was made of peripheral blood. The receptor set was obtained from a man in his forties with primary liver carcinoma and hepatitis B virus infection.

Comment on this clonotype: A read error may be the cause here, since a much bigger clone is one base away. The chain combines TRBV6-6 with TRBJ2-2, with 9 bases matching TRBD2. The germline gives CDR1 MNHNY, CDR2 SVGAGI (reference sequence). With 7 bases clipped from V and 9 bases from J, the junction kept 9 bases outside the gene matches. CDR3 length: 14 residues. CDR3 protein: CASNAGGATWELFF. In nucleotides, the CDR3 is TGTGCCAGCAACGCGGGGGGGGCTACCTGGGAGCTGTTTTTT.

The V and J genes are TRBV28 and TRBJ1-1; 7 positions agree with TRBD1. CDR3 size: 13 residues. The V and J ends lost 6 bases and 5 bases, in that order; junction bases with no gene match: 6. The germline V gene has CDR1 MDHEN and CDR2 SYDVKM. CDR3 protein: CASRDPGGTEAFF. CDR3 in DNA: TGTGCCAGCAGAGATCCAGGGGGGACTGAAGCTTTCTTT. Looking up the rest from reference TRBV28 and TRBJ1-1 gives the full variable domain: DVKVTQSSRYLVKRTGEKVFLECVQDMDHENMFWYRQDPGLGLRLIYFSYDVKMKEKGDIPEGYSVSREKKERFSLILESASTNQTSMYLCASRDPGGTEAFFGQGTRLTVV.

Many counts were recorded for this clonotype. This chain joins TRBV4-2 and TRBJ2-7, with 7 positions matching TRBD2. Trimming took 0 bases from V and 0 from J; bases not matched to a gene: 5. The CDR3 totals 16 residues. CDR1 and CDR2 (germline): LGHNA, YNFKEQ. The CDR3 coding sequence is TGTGCCAGCAGCCAAGACCAGGGAGGGAACTCCTACGAGCAGTACTTC. This translates into CASSQDQGGNSYEQYF.

The rearrangement links TRBV7-9 to TRBJ2-5; TRBD1 is a possible D gene (5 bases). Germline CDR1 reads SEHNR; CDR2 reads FQNEAQ (reference sequence). Trimming cost V 2 bases and J 8 bases, with 12 bases left between them. CDR3 size: 13 residues. Here the CDR3 reads CASSLQGGDTQYF. The CDR3 region has the DNA TGTGCCAGCAGCTTACAGGGCGGAGATACCCAGTACTTC.

In regard to this clonotype: This sequence may be a read error, since a much larger clone differs from it by one base. The chain uses TRBV12-3 or TRBV12-4 and TRBJ2-1; D may be TRBD2 (6 bases). This CDR3 region has 16 residues. The CDR3 nucleotides are TGTGCCAGCAGTTTAATAGGGCTAGCGTCCTACAGTGAGCAGTTCTTC. Translation: CASSLIGLASYSEQFF.

This clonotype was counted many times. The chain links TRBV12-3 or TRBV12-4 to TRBJ1-1; D is unclear. The germline V and J ends were trimmed by 3 bases and 1 base, with 3 bases remaining between them. The CDR3 consists of 12 residues. The DNA of the CDR3 is TGTGCCAGCAGTTTTGGGAACACTGAAGCTTTCTTT. This translates into CASSFGNTEAFF.

Notes on this clonotype: One end of the junction varies from germline; a read error may be responsible. The chain recombines TRBV6-5 with TRBJ1-2, with a possible D match to TRBD1 (5 bases). This CDR3 has 12 residues. Germline V gives CDR1 MNHEY, CDR2 SVGAGI. As DNA, the CDR3 is TGTGCCGGCAGACGGGACCGCTATGGCTACACCTTC. It yields the protein CAGRRDRYGYTF.

On this clonotype: A much more abundant neighbour one base away suggests this may be a read error. This chain connects TRBV4-2 to TRBJ2-3; 7 nucleotides match TRBD2. Germline V gene sequence: CDR1 LGHNA, CDR2 YNFKEQ. The V gene end was trimmed by 1 base and the J gene end by 3 bases; junction bases not matched to a gene: 7. The CDR3 consists of 16 residues. CDR3 region: CASSQVRAGLTDTQYF. The CDR3 nucleotides are TGTGCCAGCAGCCAAGTGAGAGCGGGACTGACAGATACGCAGTATTTT.

On this clonotype itself: Mismatch with germline at one junction end may stem from a read error. The chain employs TRBV11-1 and TRBJ2-1; a possible D gene is TRBD2 (6 bases). The CDR3 runs to 16 residues. The germline gives CDR1 SGHAT, CDR2 FQDESV (reference sequence). CDR3 sequence: CVSSAFRGEDIWKQFF. In DNA, the CDR3 is TGTGTCAGCAGCGCCTTTCGAGGGGAGGACATTTGGAAGCAGTTCTTC. Supplemented by reference TRBV11-1 and TRBJ2-1, the full variable domain reads EAEVAQSPRYKITEKSQAVAFWCDPISGHATLYWYRQILGQGPELLVQFQDESVVDDSQLPKDRFSAERLKGVDSTLKIQPAELGDSAMYLCVSSAFRGEDIWKQFFGPGTRLTVL.

This sequence joins TRBV12-3 or TRBV12-4 and TRBJ2-7; D gene ambiguous. Trimming shortened V by 5 bases and J by 7 bases, and 15 bases separated the two germline ends. The CDR3 contains 13 residues. The CDR3 bases are TGTGCCAGCAGTCCAGATCCGCTGAGTGAGCAGTACTTC. The encoded protein is CASSPDPLSEQYF.

In regard to this clonotype: The junction differs from germline at one of its ends, possibly a read error. The V and J genes are TRBV6-1 and TRBJ2-1; D call uncertain. The CDR3 sequence is 13 residues long. Germline V gives CDR1 MNHNS, CDR2 SASEGT. The chain's CDR3 is CASRNNIYSEQFF. The CDR3, as DNA: TGTGCTAGCAGAAACAATATCTACAGTGAGCAGTTCTTC.

This chain joins TRBV7-9 and TRBJ2-1; 10 bases map to TRBD2. The CDR3 covers 14 residues. J lost 9 bases, V lost 7 bases, and 9 bases had no gene match. Germline CDR1 reads SEHNR; CDR2 reads FQNEAQ (reference sequence). DNA for the CDR3: TGTGCCAGCAACGAGCGGGAGGGCCGGCGTGAGCAGTTCTTC. This translates into CASNEREGRREQFF. The full variable domain, completed using reference TRBV7-9 and TRBJ2-1, is DTGVSQNPRHKITKRGQNVTFRCDPISEHNRLYWYRQTLGQGPEFLTYFQNEAQLEKSRLLSDRFSAERPKGSFSTLEIQRTEQGDSAMYLCASNEREGRREQFFGPGTRLTVL.

J is TRBJ2-3 and V is TRBV24-1, with 10 bases fitting TRBD1. The CDR3 is 17 amino acids. Germline CDR1 reads KGHDR; CDR2 reads SFDVKD. V lost 9 bases and J lost 4; bases outside the gene matches: 15. The CDR3 sequence is CATEPVTGTGVPDTQYF. CDR3 in DNA: TGTGCCACCGAGCCAGTTACCGGGACAGGGGTCCCAGATACGCAGTATTTT.